The 5 T cell receptor beta chains below all came from one sample that was sequenced in a study of shared clonotypes between healthy human individuals. Here immunoSEQ multiplex PCR was the method, and the copy in TCRdb shows in-frame clones only, minus some. The profile covers approximately 1,500,000 clones, with approximately 98% appearing a single time and about 0.42% taken by the ten largest. The source material was naive CD4+ T cells sorted from blood. Subset indicated: CD45RA+ positively selected. These receptors were taken from a man aged 30-40 years in good health.

The rearrangement links TRBV28 to TRBJ1-5; D is perhaps TRBD1 (6 bases). The V end was cut by 5 bases, the J end by 4 bases, with 21 bases between. Germline-derived CDR1 and CDR2 are MDHEN and SYDVKM. The CDR3 is 17 amino acids. CDR3 in amino acids: CASSRLGGGSSNQPQHF. CDR3 sequence (DNA): TGTGCCAGCAGTCGCTTGGGGGGCGGGTCATCTAATCAGCCCCAGCATTTT. Variable domain in full (rest from reference TRBV28 and TRBJ1-5): DVKVTQSSRYLVKRTGEKVFLECVQDMDHENMFWYRQDPGLGLRLIYFSYDVKMKEKGDIPEGYSVSREKKERFSLILESASTNQTSMYLCASSRLGGGSSNQPQHFGDGTRLSIL.

The rearrangement links TRBV19 to TRBJ1-1; no firm D call. CDR1 is LNHDA, CDR2 SQIVND, per germline (reference sequence). Trimming stripped 5 bases from V and 1 base from J, with 14 bases between. The CDR3 is 15 amino acids. The CDR3 protein is CASSYQKWENTEAFF. DNA of the CDR3: TGTGCCAGTAGTTATCAGAAATGGGAGAACACTGAAGCTTTCTTT.

CDR3 residues: CASSGGGSDTGELFF. DNA of the CDR3: TGCGCCAGCAGTGGGGGCGGGAGCGACACCGGGGAGCTGTTTTTT. V gene TRBV10-1 combines with J gene TRBJ2-2; TRBD2 aligns across 7 bases. Trimming at V came to 4 bases and at J to 3 bases, leaving 5 bases not matched to a gene. The CDR3 extends over 15 amino acids. CDR1 is WNHNN and CDR2 is SYGVQD in the germline V gene (reference sequence).

This chain connects TRBV28 to TRBJ2-2; perhaps D is TRBD1 or TRBD2 (6 bases each). V was cut by 7 bases and J by 6 bases, with 27 bases left in between. The CDR3 is 18 residues long. Germline-derived CDR1 and CDR2 are MDHEN and SYDVKM. CDR3 protein: CASTVEGGTGREAGELFF. Written as DNA, the CDR3 is TGTGCCAGCACCGTGGAAGGGGGGACCGGGAGAGAAGCCGGGGAGCTGTTTTTT.

The gene calls are TRBV9 and TRBJ2-1; 8 bases map to TRBD2. The V segment lost 3 bases and the J segment 3 bases; nucleotides outside the gene matches: 5. The germline V gene encodes CDR1 SGDLS and CDR2 YYNGEE. This CDR3 is built from 15 residues. The CDR3 is CASSATSGNYNEQFF. The CDR3 DNA reads as TGTGCCAGCAGCGCTACTAGCGGCAACTACAATGAGCAGTTCTTC.